The clone carrying this TCR beta chain showed up many times. The antigen is unknown. The CDR3 has 15 amino acids. The sample comes from a study of T-cell reconstitution after alpha-beta-depleted transplantation in children. Study conclusions and caveats: A year had passed since transplant, and T-cell counts and diversity by then came mostly from newly produced T cells. At around two months after transplant, the alpha-beta T cells were reportedly derived from several hundred expanded clones that came from non-depleted graft cells. It was surviving recipient T cells and thymic progenitors that gave some patients high TCRbeta diversity at day 60.

Unique molecular identifiers were built into the TCRbeta library. TCRdb re-called the PCR reads with MiXCR, one entry per CDR3 protein. The sample carries around 700,000 distinct CDR3 sequences, around 13% recorded once. Sequencing was performed on PBMCs, taken before TCRalphabeta/CD19-depleted stem cell transplant. The rearrangement uses TRBV21-1 and TRBJ1-1; the table gives TRBD1 as D, unverified against the DNA. TRBV21-1 is labeled a pseudogene. The receptor's source is a girl under 10 years old with congenital amegakaryocytic thrombocytopenia, due to receive a stem cell transplant. In DNA form, the CDR3 reads TGTGCCAGCAGCAAAGGGGACACAACGAACACTGAAGCTTTCTTT. It specifies CASSKGDTTNTEAFF.